The 24 T cell receptor beta chains given below trace back to one sample, sequenced in a study of CD8+CD57+ T cells in acquired aplastic anemia. Template material for TCR beta VDJ and CDR3 profiling consisted of genomic DNA. Using its own MiXCR run on the reads, TCRdb lists one record per CDR3 protein. Here the sample spans under 200,000 distinct CDR3 sequences, roughly 45% being singletons. Material for sequencing was sorted CD4+, CD8+, or CD8+CD57+ T cells (not recorded which) from PBMCs. The receptors stem from a human donor in good health.

In this sample, this clonotype turned up many times. The V call is TRBV19, the J call TRBJ1-6; D remains unclear. The CDR3 length is 14 residues. CDR1 and CDR2 from the germline V gene are LNHDA and SQIVND (reference sequence). V was shortened by 6 bases and J by 9 bases, with 15 bases between the two germline ends. DNA of the CDR3: TGTGCCAGTAGGGTCGGGAACATAGCTTCACCCCTCCACTTT. Translating it yields CASRVGNIASPLHF.

This clonotype was detected ten times or more. V and J are TRBV3-1 and TRBJ2-7; TRBD1 might be the D (6 bases). In germline, CDR1 is LGHDT, CDR2 YNNKEL (reference sequence). V was clipped by 4 bases and J by 1 base, with 8 bases between them. This CDR3 is built from 13 residues. Here the CDR3 DNA reads TGTGCCAGCAGCCGAGGACAGTCCTACGAGCAGTACTTC. Translated, it gives CASSRGQSYEQYF.

This clonotype appeared a few times. V and J are TRBV10-3 and TRBJ2-1, with a tentative D call TRBD2 (6 bases). The V gene lost 5 bases and the J gene lost 7 bases, with 12 bases spanning the gap. CDR1 ENHRY and CDR2 SYGVKD come from the germline V gene. The CDR3 is 13 residues long. CDR3 nucleotides: TGTGCCATCAGTATCACCGGGGGAAATGAGCAGTTCTTC. Translating it yields CAISITGGNEQFF.

The sample holds a few counts of this clonotype. A much larger clone lies one base from this, so it may be a read error. The CDR3: CASSLGGRSHQPQHF. DNA for the CDR3: TGTGCCAGCAGCTTAGGGGGACGGAGTCATCAGCCCCAGCATTTT. This chain uses TRBV7-2 with TRBJ1-5, with TRBD1 as a possible D gene (5 bases). The ends were cut back, 1 base at V and 5 bases at J, with 12 bases in the middle. Germline CDR1 is SGHTA and CDR2 is FQGNSA. The CDR3 is made up of 15 amino acids.

This clonotype came up many times. V usage is TRBV4-1 and J usage is TRBJ2-5; no definite D call. Per the germline V gene, CDR1 is MGHRA and CDR2 is YSYEKL. The CDR3 runs to 13 residues. V lost 0 bases, J lost 7 bases, and 9 bases lay in between. CDR3 in DNA: TGCGCCAGCAGCCAAGATTTGGATGTGACCCAGTACTTC. It is translated as CASSQDLDVTQYF.

The chain joins TRBV7-6 to TRBJ2-3; 10 nucleotides agree with TRBD2. CDR3 length: 16 residues. Germline V gives CDR1 SGHVS, CDR2 FNYEAQ. V dropped 5 bases and J dropped 6; count of bases not matched to a gene: 11. The CDR3, as DNA: TGTGCCAGCAGCCAAAGCGGGGGGGCTGCCGCGGATACGCAGTATTTT. Its translation is CASSQSGGAAADTQYF.

This clonotype was seen ten or more times. This chain connects TRBV5-1 to TRBJ1-4, with D unclear. Trimming shortened V by 0 bases and J by 0 bases, and 6 bases separated the two germline ends. This CDR3 comprises 15 residues. CDR1 SGHRS and CDR2 YFSETQ come from the germline V gene. The CDR3 region has the DNA TGCGCCAGCAGCTTGGCCACAGCAACTAATGAAAAACTGTTTTTT. Translation gives CASSLATATNEKLFF.

V is TRBV24-1 and J is TRBJ2-6; perhaps D is TRBD1 or TRBD2 (5 bases each). The germline V gene has CDR1 KGHDR and CDR2 SFDVKD. The length of the CDR3 is 16 residues. Trimming took off 5 bases at V and 3 bases at J, with 13 bases between the two ends. For the CDR3, the DNA is TGTGCCACCAGTGCCTCCGGGGCAGGTGGGGCCAACGTCCTGACTTTC. Encoded protein: CATSASGAGGANVLTF.

The J gene is TRBJ1-5, the V gene TRBV2, with D possibly TRBD1 on 6 matching bases. V was clipped by 3 bases and J by 11 bases, with 11 bases between them. Germline V CDR1 and CDR2: SNHLY, FYNNEI. This CDR3 has 12 amino acids. In DNA, the CDR3 is TGTGCCAGCAGTGACAGGGGAGATTCCCAGCATTTT. It codes for CASSDRGDSQHF. The variable domain in full, with the rest retrieved from reference TRBV2 and TRBJ1-5, is EPEVTQTPSHQVTQMGQEVILRCVPISNHLYFYWYRQILGQKVEFLVSFYNNEISEKSEIFDDQFSVERPDGSNFTLKIRSTKLEDSAMYFCASSDRGDSQHFGDGTRLSIL.

This clonotype has a handful of counts. J is TRBJ2-7 and V is TRBV25-1; D unclear. The CDR3 contains 12 residues. The V and J ends lost 4 bases and 5 bases respectively, with 9 bases between them. Germline CDR1 reads MGHDK; CDR2 reads SYGVNS. CDR3 DNA: TGTGCCAGCAGTGCAGGTCCCCACGAGCAGTACTTC. Translated: CASSAGPHEQYF.

The chain combines TRBV10-3 with TRBJ2-3, with 7 bases matching TRBD2. This CDR3 has 13 residues. V was clipped by 0 bases and J by 9 bases; unmatched bases: 3. Germline CDR1 reads ENHRY; CDR2 reads SYGVKD. The CDR3: CAISESGRETQYF. DNA for the CDR3: TGTGCCATCAGTGAGTCAGGGCGGGAGACGCAGTATTTT.

About this clonotype itself: This sequence may be a read error, since a much larger clone differs from it by one base. This chain joins TRBV6-4 and TRBJ1-1; D remains unclear. The CDR3 consists of 13 residues. Germline V gene lookup returns CDR1 MRHNA and CDR2 SNTAGT. The CDR3 nucleotides are TGTGCCAGCAGCCAGACCTTAAACACTGGAGCTTTCTTT. Protein: CASSQTLNTGAFF.

V usage is TRBV10-3 and J usage is TRBJ1-2; D is perhaps TRBD1 (6 bases). The V gene's germline CDR1 is ENHRY and CDR2 SYGVKD. Trimming took 8 bases from V and 2 from J, leaving 12 bases between them. The CDR3 has 13 residues. CDR3 sequence reads: CAIAVTGNYGYTF. CDR3 DNA sequence: TGTGCCATCGCAGTCACAGGGAACTATGGCTACACCTTC.

CDR3 region: CATKETRNEQFF. DNA of the CDR3: TGTGCCACCAAGGAGACGAGAAATGAGCAGTTCTTC. The chain joins TRBV15 to TRBJ2-1; no clear D. V was cut by 7 bases and J by 7 bases, with 11 bases left in between. The CDR3 is 12 residues long. The V gene's germline CDR1 is LNHNV and CDR2 YYDKDF (reference sequence).

The DNA of the CDR3 is TGTGCCAGCAGCTTAAAGGGGGGAACCAAAAACATTCAGTACTTC. Protein: CASSLKGGTKNIQYF. The chain carries TRBV11-2 and TRBJ2-4; possibly TRBD1 or TRBD2 for D (6 bases each). This CDR3 spans 15 amino acids. V lost 2 bases to trimming and J lost 2 bases, with 10 bases between them. Germline CDR1 reads SGHAT; CDR2 reads FQNNGV. The complete variable domain, with remaining parts taken from reference TRBV11-2 and TRBJ2-4, reads EAGVAQSPRYKIIEKRQSVAFWCNPISGHATLYWYQQILGQGPKLLIQFQNNGVVDDSQLPKDRFSAERLKGVDSTLKIQPAKLEDSAVYLCASSLKGGTKNIQYFGAGTRLSVL.

There are a few counts of this clonotype. This chain joins TRBV27 and TRBJ1-5, with TRBD1 identical over 7 bases. The CDR3 consists of 16 residues. From germline, CDR1 is MNHEY and CDR2 SMNVEV (reference sequence). After removal of 0 bases from V and 1 base from J, the junction contained 3 bases not matched to a gene. The CDR3 nucleotides are TGTGCCAGCAGTTTATCGAAGACAGGGAGCAATCAGCCCCAGCATTTT. Its translation is CASSLSKTGSNQPQHF.

This clonotype came up a few times. The chain links TRBV10-2 to TRBJ1-6; perhaps TRBD1 as D (5 bases). There are 15 residues in the CDR3. Between the trimmed V and J ends, which lost 2 bases and 6 bases, there was a span of 11 bases. Germline V CDR1 and CDR2: WSHSY, SAAADI. The CDR3, as DNA: TGCGCCAGCAGTGAGAACGGGGCTGGTAATTCACCCCTCCACTTT. Translating it yields CASSENGAGNSPLHF.

The chain couples TRBV15 to TRBJ1-5, with D possibly TRBD1 on 5 matching bases. Germline-derived CDR1 and CDR2 are LNHNV and YYDKDF (reference sequence). The CDR3 contains 16 residues. The V gene lost 5 bases and the J gene lost 3 bases, with 17 bases spanning the gap. For the CDR3, the DNA is TGTGCCACCAGCCCATCTACGACAGCTTTCAATCAGCCCCAGCATTTT. Residues: CATSPSTTAFNQPQHF.

The chain has TRBV5-5 and TRBJ2-7, with D perhaps matching TRBD1 (6 bases). In germline, CDR1 is SGHKS, CDR2 YYEKEE (reference sequence). Trimming removed 0 bases at V and 5 bases at J, with 12 bases between. The CDR3 runs to 14 residues. CDR3 coding DNA: TGTGCCAGCAGCTTGGGATCAGGGGTCCACGAGCAGTACTTC. It codes for CASSLGSGVHEQYF.

The table lists this clonotype with a few counts. V usage is TRBV10-3 and J usage is TRBJ2-7; D possibly corresponds to TRBD1 (5 bases). CDR1 and CDR2 from the germline V gene are ENHRY and SYGVKD. This CDR3 has 14 amino acids. V lost 0 bases, J lost 7 bases, and 13 bases lay in between. The CDR3 region has the DNA TGTGCCATCAGTGAGTCGCGTGTCAGGGAAGAGCAGTACTTC. Amino acid sequence: CAISESRVREEQYF.

The sample holds one count of this clonotype. The chain couples TRBV7-6 to TRBJ2-7; weak D call: TRBD1 (6 bases). The V end was cut by 1 base, the J end by 5 bases, with 18 bases between. Germline values: CDR1 SGHVS, CDR2 FNYEAQ. The CDR3 covers 16 residues. The CDR3 protein is CASSLGVDQGIHEQYF. The CDR3 DNA follows: TGTGCCAGCAGCTTAGGCGTCGACCAGGGGATCCACGAGCAGTACTTC.

This clonotype was recorded at least ten times. The chain carries TRBV6-5 and TRBJ2-2; D ambiguous. V was shortened by 6 bases and J by 5 bases, with 13 bases between the two germline ends. This CDR3 has 14 residues. Germline loops: CDR1 MNHEY, CDR2 SVGAGI. CDR3 loop: CASSSALVTGELFF. CDR3 DNA: TGTGCCAGCAGCTCGGCCCTAGTAACCGGGGAGCTGTTTTTT.

The rearrangement links TRBV7-2 to TRBJ2-5; TRBD2 might be the D (5 bases). The CDR3 runs 13 residues. The V end lost 1 base, the J end lost 3 bases, and 6 bases lay between the germline ends. Per germline, CDR1 SGHTA and CDR2 FQGNSA. CDR3 sequence (DNA): TGTGCCAGCAGCTTAGAGCGGAAAGAGACCCAGTACTTC. As protein: CASSLERKETQYF. The full variable domain, completed using reference TRBV7-2 and TRBJ2-5, is GAGVSQSPSNKVTEKGKDVELRCDPISGHTALYWYRQSLGQGLEFLIYFQGNSAPDKSGLPSDRFSAERTGGSVSTLTIQRTQQEDSAVYLCASSLERKETQYFGPGTRLLVL.

V and J are TRBV20-1 and TRBJ1-6; 11 positions match TRBD1. The V and J ends lost 3 bases and 10 bases, in that order; junction bases with no gene match: 5. The germline V gene encodes CDR1 DFQATT and CDR2 SNEGSKA (reference sequence). This CDR3 is 14 amino acids long. The CDR3 reads CSASRDRGNSPLHF. The DNA for the CDR3 is TGCAGTGCTAGCCGGGACAGGGGGAACTCACCCCTCCACTTT.